This is a list of T cell receptor beta chains from one sample in a study of blood T cell repertoires in COVID-19. TCRdb's copy holds only in-frame clones and misses some; the assay was immunoSEQ multiplex PCR. The sample holds 150,000 to 200,000 clones, roughly 86% seen once. Sequencing was performed on PBMCs or T cells enriched from blood (not recorded which). The receptor set was obtained from a woman aged 25 to 39 who had recovered from COVID-19. Each CDR3 is given with its conserved first and last residue.

TRBV27,TRBJ2-1,CASSPISNEQFF
TRBV28,TRBJ1-1,CASNMGANNAEAFF
TRBV28,TRBJ2-7,CASSFRDWTYEQYF
TRBV27,TRBJ2-7,CASRGGGDLYYEQYF
TRBV5-5,TRBJ1-2,CASSFQEHRVNYGYTF
TRBV3-1/TRBV3-2,TRBJ2-3,CASSRTSGSDTQYF
TRBV27,TRBJ2-7,CASSTGGARYEQYF
TRBV6-5,TRBJ2-7,CASSPPGGIYEQYF
TRBV7-9,TRBJ2-2,CASSLALLGRGTGELFF
TRBV5-1,TRBJ2-3,CASSFSGSAQYF